This T cell receptor (beta chain) is drawn from a study of blood T cell repertoires in COVID-19. Only in-frame clones appear in the TCRdb table, and some are missing; sequencing was by immunoSEQ multiplex PCR. The sample has nearly 200,000 clones, more than 70% seen once. The CDR3 runs to 17 residues. Germline CDR1 SGHAT, CDR2 FQNNGV. Deletions cut 5 bases from V and 0 bases from J, with 17 bases between. This sequence was found in a woman aged 18 to 35 who had recovered from COVID-19. The chain is built from TRBV11-2 and TRBJ2-1; tentatively, D is TRBD2 (6 bases). The sequenced sample was PBMCs or T cells enriched from blood (not recorded which). The CDR3 loop reads CASSRFGGTSSYNEQFF. The CDR3 DNA is TGTGCCAGCAGCCGCTTCGGAGGGACGAGCTCCTACAATGAGCAGTTCTTC.